The rows below give T cell receptor beta chains drawn from one sample of a study of patients and donors after allogeneic stem cell transplantation. TCRdb passed the RT-PCR reads through MiXCR, listing each CDR3 protein once. The profile shows around 200,000 distinct CDR3 sequences, less than 50% of them singletons. Sequenced material: blood, either unsorted or a sorted T cell fraction (not recorded which). These receptor sequences come from a human donor who was either an allogeneic HSCT recipient or a stem cell or donor lymphocyte infusion donor (not recorded which). It is not recorded whose cells these are; they may come from a transplant donor. CDR3s include the opening cysteine and the closing phenylalanine or tryptophan. Fields, in order: D gene, J gene, V gene, clone size, CDR3 protein, CDR3 DNA. D genes are given only for firm matches. Not every row has a clone size; where given, it reads once, few, many or a size class.

- TRBJ1-1 TRBV19 - CASSSRRRGPEAFF TGTGCCAGTAGTTCCCGCCGCCGAGGACCTGAAGCTTTCTTT
- TRBJ1-1 TRBV20-1 few CSARLEGGVGTEAFF TGCAGTGCTAGGCTCGAGGGGGGAGTTGGGACTGAAGCTTTCTTT
- TRBJ1-2 TRBV3-1 few CASSQVTNYGYTF TGTGCCAGCAGCCAAGTTACTAACTATGGCTACACCTTC
TRBD2 TRBJ2-3 TRBV12-3/TRBV12-4 few CASSSTSGGHTDTQYF TGTGCCAGCAGTTCCACCAGCGGGGGCCACACAGATACGCAGTATTTT
- TRBJ1-5 TRBV7-7 few CASSPGTFTNQPQHF TGTGCCAGCAGCCCCGGGACCTTCACCAATCAGCCCCAGCATTTT
- TRBJ1-1 TRBV20-1 - CSAPSWTNTEAFF TGCAGTGCTCCCAGTTGGACGAACACTGAAGCTTTCTTT
- TRBJ1-2 TRBV20-1 - CSARTAYKTSNYGYTF TGCAGTGCCCGGACAGCCTATAAAACCTCTAACTATGGCTACACCTTC
- TRBJ1-2 TRBV4-2 few CASSPEEDYYGYTF TGTGCCAGCAGCCCAGAAGAAGATTACTATGGCTACACCTTC
- TRBJ1-2 TRBV12-3/TRBV12-4 - CASSQRRAGDGYTF TGTGCCAGCAGTCAACGACGGGCTGGGGATGGCTACACCTTC
TRBD2 TRBJ2-2 TRBV20-1 - CSAAGGGTGELFF TGCAGTGCTGCGGGGGGTGGTACCGGGGAGCTGTTTTTT
TRBD1 TRBJ2-7 TRBV5-1 - CASSPWTGGWEQYF TGCGCCAGCAGCCCCTGGACAGGGGGCTGGGAGCAGTACTTC
TRBD1 TRBJ1-1 TRBV28 - CASSTGGTEAFF TGTGCCAGCAGTACAGGGGGAACTGAAGCTTTCTTT
- TRBJ1-5 TRBV6-2/TRBV6-3 - CASSAIDQPQHF TGTGCCAGCAGTGCTATAGATCAGCCCCAGCATTTT
- TRBJ1-1 TRBV4-1 few CASSQGQLMNTEAFF TGCGCCAGCAGCCAAGGACAGCTCATGAACACTGAAGCTTTCTTT
TRBD1 TRBJ1-2 TRBV7-2 - CASSPLDREVFGYTF TGTGCCAGCAGTCCTCTGGACAGGGAGGTCTTTGGCTACACCTTC
- TRBJ1-4 TRBV5-1 - CASSWAGLSEKLFF TGCGCCAGCAGCTGGGCAGGGCTTAGTGAAAAACTGTTTTTT
- TRBJ1-1 TRBV5-1 - CASRSGRPPMNTEAFF TGCGCCAGCAGGTCGGGACGGCCGCCGATGAACACTGAAGCTTTCTTT
- TRBJ1-1 TRBV12-3/TRBV12-4 - CASRQGGDTEAFF TGTGCCAGCAGACAGGGAGGCGACACTGAAGCTTTCTTT
- TRBJ1-2 TRBV6-4 - CASSRDGYGYTF TGTGCCAGCAGCAGGGACGGCTATGGCTACACCTTC
- TRBJ2-3 TRBV5-6 - CASSFQGSTDTQYF TGTGCCAGCAGCTTTCAGGGAAGCACAGATACGCAGTATTTT
TRBD1 TRBJ1-2 TRBV10-3 few CAIRGDRAYGYTF TGTGCCATCAGGGGGGACAGGGCCTATGGCTACACCTTC
- TRBJ2-2 TRBV7-2 - CASSFGRRTVNTGELFF TGTGCCAGCAGCTTCGGTAGAAGGACCGTGAACACCGGGGAGCTGTTTTTT
- TRBJ2-4 TRBV18 - CASSPPGQGQAKNIQYF TGTGCCAGCTCACCTCCGGGACAAGGACAAGCCAAAAACATTCAGTACTTC
- TRBJ2-2 TRBV10-3 few CAITLGPLNTGELFF TGTGCCATCACCCTGGGACCGCTGAACACCGGGGAGCTGTTTTTT
- TRBJ2-3 TRBV24-1 - CATTRGGSTDTQYF TGTGCCACTACCAGGGGGGGGAGCACAGATACGCAGTATTTT
- TRBJ1-1 TRBV9 once CASSVERDTEAFF TGTGCCAGCAGCGTAGAGCGGGACACTGAAGCTTTCTTT
- TRBJ2-1 TRBV6-2/TRBV6-3 - CASSVDQLLGEQFF TGTGCCAGCAGTGTGGACCAACTTTTGGGTGAGCAGTTCTTC
- TRBJ1-1 TRBV5-1 few CASKRGWNTEAFF TGCGCCAGCAAGAGGGGATGGAACACTGAAGCTTTCTTT
- TRBJ2-7 TRBV15 - CATSRGGQWGDEQYF TGTGCCACCAGCAGAGGAGGACAGTGGGGGGACGAGCAGTACTTC
TRBD2 TRBJ2-5 TRBV12-3/TRBV12-4 few CASSPRPLAGEETQYF TGTGCCAGCAGTCCCCGCCCACTAGCGGGGGAAGAGACCCAGTACTTC
TRBD1 TRBJ1-1 TRBV7-3 - CASSRNFTGDCEAFF TGTGCCAGCAGCCGGAACTTTACAGGGGATTGTGAAGCTTTCTTT
- TRBJ1-5 TRBV9 - CASSVGGTSNQPQHF TGTGCCAGCAGCGTAGGAGGTACTAGCAATCAGCCCCAGCATTTT
TRBD1 TRBJ1-6 TRBV27 - CASSPRGTAQSGYHNSPLHF TGTGCCAGCAGTCCCCGGGGGACAGCCCAATCGGGATATCATAATTCACCCCTCCACTTT
- TRBJ1-4 TRBV20-1 - CSVRPGVDEKLFF TGCAGTGTCAGGCCGGGGGTCGATGAAAAACTGTTTTTT
- TRBJ2-3 TRBV3-1 - CASSQARPTDTQYF TGTGCCAGCAGCCAAGCCCGGCCAACAGATACGCAGTATTTT
- TRBJ1-6 TRBV20-1 few CSAISYNSPLHF TGCAGTGCTATCTCCTATAATTCACCCCTCCACTTT